The clone carrying this T cell receptor beta chain was found a few times. Its target is not known. Germline V gene lookup returns CDR1 MDHEN and CDR2 SYDVKM. The CDR3 totals 14 residues. Trimming at V came to 8 bases and at J to 6 bases, leaving 8 bases not matched to a gene. The data originate from a study of blood T cells in healthy people across ages. The study's findings and limits: A strong correlation was seen between TCR beta diversity and naive T cell percentage. Older age went with lower TCR beta diversity per million T cells, in a roughly linear way.

Isolating PBMCs gave at least 7 million of these cells per sample. For the second PCR, which ran for about 6 to 11 cycles, a sample-barcoded 5' primer and a J-beta primer mix were used. TCRdb passed the 5' RACE reads through MiXCR, listing each CDR3 protein once. The data hold fewer than 800,000 distinct CDR3 sequences, with 20% to 30% observed a single time. These data were also reused for a study on T cells of mothers and their children. This second study notes: Nobody spotted any persistent microchimeric T cell clones.

The sequence derives from a boy between 5 and 17 years old in good health. The specimen sequenced was blood. The V and J genes are TRBV28 and TRBJ2-1; 9 nucleotides match TRBD1. The CDR3 DNA follows: TGTGCCAGCCGCGGAGGGACAGGGTCCAATGAGCAGTTCTTC. It yields the protein CASRGGTGSNEQFF.